The 25 T cell receptor beta chains given below trace back to one sample, sequenced in a study of human T cells and chemical hapten exposure (dated by TCRdb to the early 2020s). The library was made by RACE. The listed sequencing device is NextSeq 500. The raw public data were reprocessed by TCRdb itself: fastp quality trimming at Q25, MiXCR clonotype calling, in-frame beta chains only. Each CDR3 protein gets just one entry, which takes the most common genes and DNA from the rows behind it. Recorded for this sample are approximately 74,000 distinct CDR3 sequences; around a third of them occurred a single time. Of the sample, roughly 10% falls within the top ten clones. Sample time point, as interpreted from the label and publication: patch test 1, 2 weeks after DPC sensitization. Explained via the paper, the treatment or condition label denotes: therapeutic diphenylcyclopropenone sensitization with weekly scalp DPC.

Sequences were derived from whole blood, sampled in connection with sensitization to the hapten diphenylcyclopropenone (DPC). These receptors all come from a man between 35 and 55 years old with alopecia areata. Some clones in this sample may be carry-over from other donors' samples.

V gene TRBV20-1 combines with J gene TRBJ1-4; D unresolved. In germline, CDR1 is DFQATT, CDR2 SNEGSKA (reference sequence). Trimming shortened V by 2 bases and J by 0 bases, and 7 bases separated the two germline ends. This CDR3 comprises 14 residues. CDR3 DNA: TGCAGTGCTAGACACCATGCAACTAATGAAAAACTGTTTTTT. As protein: CSARHHATNEKLFF.

There are a few counts of this clonotype. The V and J genes are TRBV10-3 and TRBJ2-1, with a possible D match to TRBD1 (5 bases). CDR3 length: 16 amino acids. The ends were cut back, 7 bases at V and 0 bases at J, with 16 bases in the middle. Germline V lookup: CDR1 ENHRY, CDR2 SYGVKD. Here the CDR3 reads CAITSRDSPSYNEQFF. The CDR3 DNA is TGTGCCATCACATCTAGAGACAGTCCCTCCTACAATGAGCAGTTCTTC.

The V and J genes are TRBV14 and TRBJ2-7; D not certain. With 4 bases removed from V and 3 bases from J, the gap between germline ends came to 10 bases. The CDR3 has 13 residues. In germline, CDR1 is SGHDN, CDR2 FVKESK. The CDR3 DNA reads TGTGCCAGCAGCCCTTCGACGAACTACGAGCAGTACTTC. Its protein product is CASSPSTNYEQYF.

This clonotype was picked up a small number of times. The chain is built from TRBV5-1 and TRBJ2-7, with a possible D match to TRBD1 (6 bases). From germline, CDR1 is SGHRS and CDR2 YFSETQ. The CDR3 spans 13 residues. V was trimmed by 5 bases and J by 3 bases, leaving 12 bases between them. The CDR3 DNA follows: TGCGCCAGCAGATGGACAGCCGACTACGAGCAGTACTTC. Its protein is CASRWTADYEQYF.

This clonotype was seen a handful of times. The V gene is TRBV6-1, the J gene TRBJ1-5; TRBD1 might be the D (6 bases). Germline V gene data show CDR1 as MNHNS and CDR2 as SASEGT. This CDR3 has 15 amino acids. Trimming pared 7 bases from V and 5 bases from J, leaving 18 bases between. CDR3 in DNA: TGTGCCAGCACCCCGGGAGGGGGTGACGATCAGCCCCAGCATTTT. Translating gives CASTPGGGDDQPQHF.

The chain combines TRBV29-1 with TRBJ1-1; 11 nucleotides align to TRBD1. Germline V gives CDR1 SQVTM, CDR2 ANQGSEA. The CDR3 sequence is 15 residues long. V dropped 4 bases and J dropped 1; count of bases not matched to a gene: 5. CDR3 nucleotides: TGCAGCGTTGCACCCGGGACAGGGGGGAACACTGAAGCTTTCTTT. Translated: CSVAPGTGGNTEAFF. Together with reference TRBV29-1 and TRBJ1-1, the CDR3 gives the full variable domain: SAVISQKPSRDICQRGTSLTIQCQVDSQVTMMFWYRQQPGQSLTLIATANQGSEATYESGFVIDKFPISRPNLTFSTLTVSNMSPEDSSIYLCSVAPGTGGNTEAFFGQGTRLTVV.

The chain employs TRBV7-3 and TRBJ2-7; unclear D gene. This CDR3 has 15 amino acids. Germline CDR1 is SGHTA and CDR2 is FQGTGA. V lost 3 bases to trimming and J lost 2 bases, with 14 bases between them. The CDR3 is CASSLMDRGPYEQYF. The DNA of the CDR3 is TGTGCCAGCAGCTTGATGGACCGCGGACCCTACGAGCAGTACTTC. Filled out from reference TRBV7-3 and TRBJ2-7, the complete variable domain reads GAGVSQTPSNKVTEKGKYVELRCDPISGHTALYWYRQSLGQGPEFLIYFQGTGAADDSGLPNDRFFAVRPEGSVSTLKIQRTERGDSAVYLCASSLMDRGPYEQYFGPGTRLTVT.

V and J are TRBV12-5 and TRBJ2-5, with 9 bases aligning to TRBD2. Germline V gives CDR1 LGHNT, CDR2 FRNRAP. CDR3 size: 18 residues. Unmatched junction bases numbered 15, after V lost 3 bases and J lost 4 bases. The DNA for the CDR3 is TGTGCTAGTGGTTTAGGGGGGTTGGCTAGCGGGATAGTAGAGACCCAGTACTTC. Its translation: CASGLGGLASGIVETQYF.

The chain uses TRBV14 and TRBJ2-5; D is ambiguous. CDR3 length: 17 amino acids. The germline V gene has CDR1 SGHDN and CDR2 FVKESK. Trimming removed 6 bases from V and 5 bases from J, with 25 bases in between. CDR3 nucleotide sequence: TGTGCCAGCAGTACCCCCGGGCCGAAACTCTCCGGCGAGACCCAGTACTTC. Amino acids: CASSTPGPKLSGETQYF.

The genes are TRBV5-5 and TRBJ1-5; tentatively, D is TRBD1 (6 bases). The V gene's germline CDR1 is SGHKS and CDR2 YYEKEE (reference sequence). The CDR3 has 15 amino acids. The V and J ends lost 5 bases and 4 bases respectively, with 16 bases between them. As DNA, the CDR3 is TGTGCCAGCAGTTCTAATCAGGGGTCGAATCAGCCCCAGCATTTT. Amino acids: CASSSNQGSNQPQHF. Complete variable domain (other parts from reference TRBV5-5 and TRBJ1-5): DAGVTQSPTHLIKTRGQQVTLRCSPISGHKSVSWYQQVLGQGPQFIFQYYEKEERGRGNFPDRFSARQFPNYSSELNVNALLLGDSALYLCASSSNQGSNQPQHFGDGTRLSIL.

This clonotype has more than one count but fewer than ten. This rearrangement joins TRBV2 to TRBJ1-5; D ambiguous. The CDR3 is 13 residues long. V lost 10 bases and J 0 bases, leaving 10 bases between the germline ends. The germline CDR1 and CDR2 sequences are SNHLY and FYNNEI. The CDR3 sequence: CATSPDSNQPQHF. Written as DNA, the CDR3 is TGTGCCACCTCTCCAGATAGCAATCAGCCCCAGCATTTT. Supplemented by reference TRBV2 and TRBJ1-5, the full variable domain reads EPEVTQTPSHQVTQMGQEVILRCVPISNHLYFYWYRQILGQKVEFLVSFYNNEISEKSEIFDDQFSVERPDGSNFTLKIRSTKLEDSAMYFCATSPDSNQPQHFGDGTRLSIL.

The sample holds a few counts of this clonotype. This chain connects TRBV3-1 to TRBJ2-1, with 7 bases matching TRBD2. Losses at the gene ends were 0 bases for V and 7 bases for J; bases not matched to a gene: 6. CDR3 length: 15 amino acids. CDR1 and CDR2 from the germline V gene are LGHDT and YNNKEL (reference sequence). This CDR3 reads CASSQEGGSRNEQFF. The CDR3 region has the DNA TGTGCCAGCAGCCAAGAGGGAGGGAGCAGAAATGAGCAGTTCTTC.

This clonotype was detected a few times. The chain joins TRBV20-1 to TRBJ2-7, with TRBD2 identical over 8 bases. Germline lookup yields CDR1 DFQATT and CDR2 SNEGSKA (reference sequence). The junction had 11 bases not matched to a gene; V was cut back by 6 bases and J by 7 bases. The CDR3 sequence is 13 residues long. DNA for the CDR3: TGCAGTGCCCACGGGCGGGAGGCGGGTGAGCAGTACTTC. Protein: CSAHGREAGEQYF.

This clonotype came up a few times. The rearrangement joins TRBV4-1 to TRBJ2-3; D is uncertain. V was cut by 1 base and J by 6 bases, with 8 bases left in between. This CDR3 is built from 13 residues. Germline loops: CDR1 MGHRA, CDR2 YSYEKL. CDR3 protein: CASSQVSWDTQYF. The CDR3 DNA sequence: TGCGCCAGCAGCCAAGTCTCATGGGATACGCAGTATTTT.

This clonotype was counted only a few times. The genes are TRBV6-1 and TRBJ2-7; weak D call: TRBD2 (5 bases). V was clipped by 0 bases and J by 4 bases, with 13 bases between them. Germline loops: CDR1 MNHNS, CDR2 SASEGT. The CDR3 has 15 residues. CDR3 bases: TGTGCCAGCAGTGAAGCAGGGAGAGGAGCTTACGAGCAGTACTTC. This codes for CASSEAGRGAYEQYF.

This clonotype was counted between two and nine times. The chain uses TRBV10-3 and TRBJ2-3, with D tentatively TRBD2 (5 bases). Germline values: CDR1 ENHRY, CDR2 SYGVKD. Trimming took 3 bases from V and 0 from J, leaving 10 bases between them. The CDR3 spans 15 residues. CDR3 sequence: CAISEWSGSTDTQYF. The CDR3 DNA reads TGTGCCATCAGTGAATGGAGCGGTAGCACAGATACGCAGTATTTT.

This clonotype was counted only a few times. The chain uses TRBV7-2 and TRBJ1-2; no clear D gene. CDR3 length equals 13 residues. The ends were cut back, 5 bases at V and 9 bases at J, with 16 bases in the middle. The germline CDR1 and CDR2 sequences are SGHTA and FQGNSA. CDR3 sequence: CASSLYSGVSYTF. The CDR3 DNA reads TGTGCCAGCAGCCTCTATAGCGGAGTTAGCTACACCTTC.

The chain is built from TRBV12-3 or TRBV12-4 and TRBJ1-2, with 10 bases identical to TRBD1. V lost 6 bases and J lost 9; bases outside the gene matches: 16. The CDR3 is 16 amino acids. The CDR3 DNA sequence: TGTGCCAGCAGAAGTTTGGGCCGGGGACAGGGGAGCAGCTACACCTTC. This sequence encodes CASRSLGRGQGSSYTF.

This chain connects TRBV6-5 to TRBJ1-4, with TRBD1 matching 8 bases. Germline V CDR1 and CDR2: MNHEY, SVGAGI. V was clipped by 5 bases and J by 8 bases; unmatched bases: 1. The CDR3 contains 12 residues. The CDR3 sequence is CASSHRGEKLFF. DNA of the CDR3: TGTGCCAGCAGTCACAGGGGGGAAAAACTGTTTTTT.

The sample holds a few counts of this clonotype. This chain connects TRBV12-3 or TRBV12-4 to TRBJ1-5; possible D gene TRBD1, 6 bases. This CDR3 spans 16 amino acids. V lost 3 bases and J lost 4, with 16 bases in between. The CDR3 sequence is CASSFIQGGVNQPQHF. Here the CDR3 DNA reads TGTGCCAGCAGTTTTATACAGGGAGGGGTAAATCAGCCCCAGCATTTT.

This clonotype was observed a handful of times. The chain employs TRBV2 and TRBJ2-5; 8 bases fit TRBD2. There are 16 residues in the CDR3. The V segment lost 4 bases and the J segment 1 base; nucleotides outside the gene matches: 8. From germline, CDR1 is SNHLY and CDR2 FYNNEI. CDR3 DNA: TGTGCCAGCAGTGGTAGAGTAGCGGGGATCCAAGAGACCCAGTACTTC. Protein: CASSGRVAGIQETQYF.

This clonotype was found once. This chain joins TRBV7-7 and TRBJ2-1; D not certain. This CDR3 contains 15 residues. Germline CDR1 SSHAT, CDR2 FNYEAQ (reference sequence). V was clipped by 3 bases and J by 5 bases, with 14 bases between them. The CDR3 DNA reads as TGTGCCAGCAGCTTCGGTCTAGGTCTAAACAATGAGCAGTTCTTC. It is translated as CASSFGLGLNNEQFF. The full variable domain, in which reference TRBV7-7 and TRBJ2-1 provide the parts outside the CDR3, is GAGVSQSPRYKVTKRGQDVTLRCDPISSHATLYWYQQALGQGPEFLTYFNYEAQPDKSGLPSDRFSAERPEGSISTLTIQRTEQRDSAMYRCASSFGLGLNNEQFFGPGTRLTVL.

The CDR3: CASSSYPESEQFF. The DNA of the CDR3 is TGTGCCAGCAGCTCTTACCCCGAGAGTGAGCAGTTCTTC. The chain joins TRBV7-9 to TRBJ2-1; D remains ambiguous. This CDR3 spans 13 amino acids. Germline loops: CDR1 SEHNR, CDR2 FQNEAQ (reference sequence). V shed 4 bases and J shed 9 bases, with 13 bases lying between them.

In its sample, this clonotype was seen a few times. The V call is TRBV20-1, the J call TRBJ2-4, with D uncertain. The CDR3 is 15 amino acids. Germline lookup yields CDR1 DFQATT and CDR2 SNEGSKA (reference sequence). The V end was cut by 6 bases, the J end by 0 bases, with 15 bases between. The CDR3 reads CSATQQKLAKNIQYF. CDR3 nucleotides: TGCAGTGCAACTCAACAGAAATTAGCCAAAAACATTCAGTACTTC.

The rearrangement links TRBV28 to TRBJ1-1; TRBD1 matches at 8 bases. The J segment lost 9 bases and the V segment lost 3 bases, leaving 3 bases of the junction unmatched. Germline-derived CDR1 and CDR2 are MDHEN and SYDVKM. CDR3 size: 12 residues. CDR3 sequence (DNA): TGTGCCAGCAGTTTTCGGACAGGGAAAGCTTTCTTT. Protein product: CASSFRTGKAFF.